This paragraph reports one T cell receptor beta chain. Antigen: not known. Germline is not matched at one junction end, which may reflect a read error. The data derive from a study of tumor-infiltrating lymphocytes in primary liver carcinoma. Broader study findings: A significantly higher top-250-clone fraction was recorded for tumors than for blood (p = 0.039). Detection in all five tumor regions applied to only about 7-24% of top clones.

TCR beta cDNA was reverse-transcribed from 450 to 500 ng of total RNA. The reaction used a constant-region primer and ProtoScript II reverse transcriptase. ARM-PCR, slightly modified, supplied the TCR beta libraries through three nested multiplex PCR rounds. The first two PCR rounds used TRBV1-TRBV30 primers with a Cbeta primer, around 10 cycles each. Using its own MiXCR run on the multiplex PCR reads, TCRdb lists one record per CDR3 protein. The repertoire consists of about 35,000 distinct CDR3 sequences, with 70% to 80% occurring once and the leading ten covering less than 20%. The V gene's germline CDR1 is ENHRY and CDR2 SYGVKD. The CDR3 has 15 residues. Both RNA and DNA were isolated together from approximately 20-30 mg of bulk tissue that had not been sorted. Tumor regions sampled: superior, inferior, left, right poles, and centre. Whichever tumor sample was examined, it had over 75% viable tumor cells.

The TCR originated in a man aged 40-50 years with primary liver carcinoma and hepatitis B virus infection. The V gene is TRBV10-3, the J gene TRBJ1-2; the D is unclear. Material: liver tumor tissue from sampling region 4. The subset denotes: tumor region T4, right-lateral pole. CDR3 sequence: CVIRSSGIGSYGYTF. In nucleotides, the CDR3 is TGTGTCATCAGGTCCTCCGGGATAGGGTCCTATGGCTACACATTC.